The rows below give T cell receptor beta chains drawn from one sample of a study of shared clonotypes between healthy human individuals. Assay used: immunoSEQ multiplex PCR; TCRdb lists only in-frame clones, some missing. The profile shows about 490,000 clones, 70% to 80% of them singletons. The sequencing input was PBMCs. These receptors all stem from a woman in her thirties or forties in good health. Some clones in this sample may be carry-over from other donors' samples. Each CDR3 is given with its conserved first and last residue. D genes are given only for firm matches. Expanded clones are given a class, and other clones once, few, many or no size at all.

TRBJ2-7,NA,13,NA,TRBV6-5,CASSYGDSYEQYF,TGTGCCAGCAGTTACGGAGATTCCTACGAGCAGTACTTC
TRBJ2-7,TRBD1,13,few,TRBV2,CASSGGRGYEQYF,TGTGCCAGCAGTGGTGGCAGGGGGTACGAGCAGTACTTC
TRBJ2-7,NA,14,few,TRBV28,CASSSDGASYEQYF,TGTGCCAGCAGTTCCGATGGGGCTTCCTACGAGCAGTACTTC
TRBJ2-1,TRBD2,13,NA,TRBV2,CASSVLASNEQFF,TGTGCCAGCAGTGTACTAGCGTCGAATGAGCAGTTCTTC
TRBJ2-3,NA,15,NA,TRBV19,CASSMRAGSTDTQYF,TGTGCCAGTAGTATGAGGGCCGGTAGCACAGATACGCAGTATTTT
TRBJ1-2,TRBD1,15,NA,TRBV5-4,CASSTPGQGAGGYTF,TGTGCCAGCAGCACACCGGGACAGGGGGCAGGTGGCTACACCTTC
TRBJ2-7,TRBD1,16,NA,TRBV6-1,CASSGVGGDRGGEQYF,TGTGCCAGCAGTGGAGTTGGAGGGGACAGGGGTGGCGAGCAGTACTTC
TRBJ2-1,NA,13,NA,TRBV7-8,CASSLTFASEQFF,TGTGCCAGCAGTCTCACTTTTGCAAGTGAGCAGTTCTTC
TRBJ2-1,TRBD1,12,NA,TRBV7-2,CASSATGYEQFF,TGTGCCAGCAGCGCGACAGGGTATGAGCAGTTCTTC
TRBJ1-2,TRBD1,16,NA,TRBV18,CASSPLRRGGSYGYTF,TGTGCCAGCTCACCACTCCGGAGAGGGGGCAGTTATGGCTACACCTTC
TRBJ1-2,TRBD1,16,NA,TRBV30,CARSATTGKVNYGYTF,TGTGCCCGGAGTGCGACGACAGGGAAGGTGAACTATGGCTACACCTTC
TRBJ2-3,NA,16,NA,TRBV11-2,CASSIGAGWSTDTQYF,TGTGCCAGCAGCATAGGGGCCGGATGGAGCACAGATACGCAGTATTTT
TRBJ1-4,TRBD1,13,NA,TRBV2,CASSGTVEEKLFF,TGTGCCAGCTCCGGGACAGTGGAAGAAAAACTGTTTTTT
TRBJ2-1,NA,16,NA,TRBV4-3,CASSQEIVRGFNEQFF,TGCGCCAGCAGCCAAGAAATCGTTCGTGGGTTTAATGAGCAGTTCTTC
TRBJ1-2,NA,13,NA,TRBV11-1,CASSLGRRYGYTF,TGTGCCAGCAGCCTAGGACGGCGCTATGGCTACACCTTC
TRBJ1-1,NA,13,few,TRBV19,CASSARAAPEAFF,TGTGCCAGTAGTGCGCGGGCCGCTCCTGAAGCTTTCTTT
TRBJ2-7,NA,11,NA,TRBV6-5,CASSRGPEQYF,TGTGCCAGCAGCAGAGGACCCGAGCAGTACTTC
TRBJ1-5,NA,14,few,TRBV19,CASTVGDLRYPQHF,TGTGCCAGTACCGTGGGGGACCTCAGGTATCCCCAGCATTTT
TRBJ1-2,TRBD1,14,NA,TRBV2,CASSGDSANYGYTF,TGTGCCAGCAGCGGGGACAGCGCTAACTATGGCTACACCTTC
TRBJ2-4,TRBD1,17,NA,TRBV18,CASSPFGTDQAKNIQYF,TGTGCCAGCTCACCGTTTGGGACAGACCAAGCCAAAAACATTCAGTACTTC
TRBJ2-2,TRBD1,15,NA,TRBV28,CASSSLTGGIGELFF,TGTGCCAGCAGTTCGTTGACAGGGGGCATCGGGGAGCTGTTTTTT
TRBJ2-1,TRBD1,16,once,TRBV25-1,CASSRQGTGIYNEQFF,TGTGCCAGCAGCCGGCAGGGGACAGGGATCTACAATGAGCAGTTCTTC
TRBJ1-1,NA,14,NA,TRBV28,CASSLSGTGTEAFF,TGTGCCAGCAGTTTATCGGGGACGGGCACTGAAGCTTTCTTT
TRBJ1-5,NA,13,NA,TRBV11-2,CASSLGTNQPQHF,TGTGCCAGCAGCTTGGGTACCAATCAGCCCCAGCATTTT
TRBJ1-5,TRBD1,16,NA,TRBV27,CASSLSPTGTGQPQHF,TGTGCCAGCAGTTTAAGCCCGACAGGGACAGGTCAGCCCCAGCATTTT